This TCR beta chain was sequenced during a study of cytotoxic CD8 clonotypes in ibrutinib-treated CLL. CDR3 length: 13 residues. V shed 7 bases and J 7 bases; nucleotides not matched to a gene: 6. CDR1 MDHEN and CDR2 SYDVKM come from the germline V gene. Study-wide points: Stable or contracted on treatment, public clonotypes were also uncommon. Progressing patients had sampling times that differed from those of sustained-remission patients. At baseline, clonality was higher than in age-matched healthy donors and correlated with CD8+ counts.

Target depth was 1 in 200,000 to 1 in 1 million T cells, about 10x per clonotype. Using immunoSEQ multiplex PCR, the repertoire was profiled, and TCRdb retains in-frame clones only, with some absent. The data show some 200,000 clones, more than 70% seen once. With regard to this clone: Its antigen is still unknown.

This receptor was taken from a human donor with chronic lymphocytic leukemia. Sample: PBMCs, taken after 12 months of ibrutinib treatment. V is TRBV28 and J is TRBJ1-5, with TRBD1 identical over 8 bases. This chain's CDR3 is CASNGQGAQPQHF. CDR3 sequence (DNA): TGTGCCAGCAACGGACAGGGAGCACAGCCCCAGCATTTT.